This TCR beta chain emerged from a study of Ad26.COV2.S vaccination and SARS-CoV-2 variants. The wider study: Once or twice, 56 days apart, Ad26.COV2.S was delivered intramuscularly. Overall study results and limits: People who got the vaccine had more spike-specific TCR breadth than people who got placebo. Total responses of T cells may have been underestimated by the analyses of TCR breadth and depth.

Treatment reported: roughly 20 received Ad26.COV2.S at low or high dose, single or two shots; a few received placebo; per-sample allocation not given. Sampling was performed 63 days after the first vaccine or placebo injection. Its platform was an Ad26 vector, and its expressed antigen was Wuhan-strain SARS-CoV-2 spike. Using immunoSEQ multiplex PCR, the repertoire was profiled, and TCRdb retains in-frame clones only, with some absent. The sample lists around 300,000 clones, 85% to 90% occurring once. The CDR3 extends over 15 amino acids. The V gene's germline CDR1 is MNHEY and CDR2 SVGAGI. V shed 2 bases and J shed 3 bases, with 13 bases lying between them. As regards this clone: The antigen is undetermined.

This TCR was sampled from a person aged 18-60 years who received the Ad26.COV2.S COVID-19 vaccine or a placebo. Sequencing was performed on peripheral blood, taken in a trial of Ad26.COV2.S vaccine versus placebo. The chain has TRBV6-5 and TRBJ1-1; weak D call: TRBD1 (6 bases). The chain's CDR3 is CASSYDWGAYTEAFF. CDR3 DNA sequence: TGTGCCAGCAGTTACGACTGGGGGGCCTACACTGAAGCTTTCTTT.